This entry features one TCR beta chain sequence. Its antigen is unknown. The entry originates in a study of siplizumab effects on memory and regulatory T cells. Germline V CDR1 and CDR2: SGHRS, YFSETQ. The length of the CDR3 is 16 residues. V gave up 1 base and J gave up 1 base, with 13 bases separating them. Sequencing was performed with immunoSEQ multiplex PCR; in TCRdb, only in-frame clones are kept and a portion is missing. The table includes 95,000 to 130,000 clones, roughly 94% detected once. Study-wide points: Only a minor fraction of alloreactive clones mapped to unstimulated subsets. Whether the proliferating Tregs (from siplizumab cultures) were suppressive was not confirmed. In siplizumab conditions, mappable alloreactive CD4+ clones averaged around 69% Treg-derived, against roughly 25% in controls. The naive T cell population seemed more diverse than memory cells and seemed a major contributor to the alloresponse.

The source is a human donor in good health. The rearrangement joins TRBV5-1 to TRBJ2-3; D ambiguous. Material: non-Treg CD4+ T cells sorted from blood. The CDR3 spells CASSLYAVGGTDTQYF. In nucleotides, the CDR3 is TGCGCCAGCAGCTTGTATGCAGTCGGCGGCACAGATACGCAGTATTTT.